Listed here are 8 T cell receptor beta chains from one sample, sequenced in a study of early T cells in non-severe SARS-CoV-2 infection. TCRdb called the 5' RACE reads again in MiXCR, with one record for every CDR3 protein. The sample lists some 64,000 distinct CDR3 sequences; over 20% were seen once. Here the sequenced sample was whole blood, taken at baseline. All receptors come from an adult who was a healthcare worker with PCR-confirmed SARS-CoV-2 infection or an uninfected control (not recorded which).

The gene calls are TRBV20-1 and TRBJ1-1, with a tentative D call TRBD1 (6 bases). Germline V CDR1 and CDR2: DFQATT, SNEGSKA (reference sequence). V was pared by 0 bases and J by 2 bases, with 16 bases between. The CDR3 extends over 16 amino acids. DNA for the CDR3: TGCAGTGCTAGAGATGGGGGCGCAGGCATTAACACTGAAGCTTTCTTT. It is translated as CSARDGGAGINTEAFF.

The rearrangement uses TRBV2 and TRBJ2-1; D is ambiguous. Per germline, CDR1 SNHLY and CDR2 FYNNEI. The CDR3 length is 11 residues. Trimming stripped 5 bases from V and 7 bases from J, with 6 bases between. CDR3 loop: CASSPINEQFF. The CDR3 DNA follows: TGTGCCAGCAGTCCAATTAATGAGCAGTTCTTC.

The V and J genes are TRBV7-6 and TRBJ2-1; TRBD2 aligns across 10 bases. The germline CDR1 and CDR2 sequences are SGHVS and FNYEAQ. The V gene end was trimmed by 4 bases and the J gene end by 8 bases; junction bases not matched to a gene: 11. CDR3 length: 16 residues. The CDR3 sequence: CASSSLAAGGEDEQFF. The CDR3 DNA reads as TGTGCCAGCAGCTCCTTGGCAGCGGGGGGGGAGGATGAGCAGTTCTTC. Full variable domain (missing parts from reference TRBV7-6 and TRBJ2-1): GAGVSQSPRYKVTKRGQDVALRCDPISGHVSLYWYRQALGQGPEFLTYFNYEAQQDKSGLPNDRFSAERPEGSISTLTIQRTEQRDSAMYRCASSSLAAGGEDEQFFGPGTRLTVL.

This clonotype was seen more than once but under ten times. V gene TRBV18 combines with J gene TRBJ2-7; D is possibly TRBD1 (6 bases). The germline V gene has CDR1 KGHSH and CDR2 LQKENI. The CDR3 covers 13 residues. The V end lost 0 bases, the J end lost 3 bases, and 6 bases lay between the germline ends. Written as DNA, the CDR3 is TGTGCCAGCTCACCACCGGACAGCTACGAGCAGTACTTC. Amino acid sequence: CASSPPDSYEQYF.

The V and J genes are TRBV4-2 and TRBJ2-2, with D tentatively TRBD1 (6 bases). Germline loops: CDR1 LGHNA, CDR2 YNFKEQ. Trimming removed 1 base at V and 2 bases at J, with 11 bases between. The CDR3 runs 16 residues. In DNA form, the CDR3 reads TGTGCCAGCAGCCAAGGGGGCAGGGGAAACACCGGGGAGCTGTTTTTT. Its protein is CASSQGGRGNTGELFF.

V gene TRBV7-9 combines with J gene TRBJ1-2; no firm D call. Germline lookup yields CDR1 SEHNR and CDR2 FQNEAQ (reference sequence). This CDR3 comprises 12 residues. With 3 bases removed from V and 7 bases from J, the gap between germline ends came to 9 bases. CDR3 in amino acids: CASSLNPGGYTF. In DNA, the CDR3 is TGTGCCAGCAGCTTGAACCCCGGTGGCTACACCTTC.

This chain links TRBV12-3 or TRBV12-4 with TRBJ2-6; D gene uncertain. This CDR3 is built from 16 residues. Trimming stripped 3 bases from V and 1 base from J, with 10 bases between. The CDR3 here is CASSFGPFSGANVLTF. CDR3 nucleotide sequence: TGTGCCAGCAGTTTTGGGCCGTTTTCTGGGGCCAACGTCCTGACTTTC.

CDR3 in DNA: TGTGCCAGCGGGAAGACAGGGGGTGACACTGAAGCTTTCTTT. Residues: CASGKTGGDTEAFF. The chain recombines TRBV2 with TRBJ1-1; 9 nucleotides line up with TRBD1. Per germline, CDR1 SNHLY and CDR2 FYNNEI. Losses at the gene ends were 8 bases for V and 3 bases for J; bases not matched to a gene: 7. The CDR3 has 14 amino acids.